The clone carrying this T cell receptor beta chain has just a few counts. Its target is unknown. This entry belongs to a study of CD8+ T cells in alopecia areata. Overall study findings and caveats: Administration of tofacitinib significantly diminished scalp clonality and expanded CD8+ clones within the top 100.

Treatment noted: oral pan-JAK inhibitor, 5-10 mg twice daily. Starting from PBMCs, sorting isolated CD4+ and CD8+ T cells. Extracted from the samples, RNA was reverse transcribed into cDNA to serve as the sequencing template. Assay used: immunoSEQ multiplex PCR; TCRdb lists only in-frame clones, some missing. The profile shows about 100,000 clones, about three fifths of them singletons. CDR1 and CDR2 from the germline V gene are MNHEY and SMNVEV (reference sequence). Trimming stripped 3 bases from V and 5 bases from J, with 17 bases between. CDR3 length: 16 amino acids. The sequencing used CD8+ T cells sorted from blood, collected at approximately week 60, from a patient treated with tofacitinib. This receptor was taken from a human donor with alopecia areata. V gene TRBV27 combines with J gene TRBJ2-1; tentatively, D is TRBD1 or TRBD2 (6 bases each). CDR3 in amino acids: CASSLPEGGGNNEQFF. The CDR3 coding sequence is TGTGCCAGCAGTTTGCCGGAGGGGGGTGGAAACAATGAGCAGTTCTTC.